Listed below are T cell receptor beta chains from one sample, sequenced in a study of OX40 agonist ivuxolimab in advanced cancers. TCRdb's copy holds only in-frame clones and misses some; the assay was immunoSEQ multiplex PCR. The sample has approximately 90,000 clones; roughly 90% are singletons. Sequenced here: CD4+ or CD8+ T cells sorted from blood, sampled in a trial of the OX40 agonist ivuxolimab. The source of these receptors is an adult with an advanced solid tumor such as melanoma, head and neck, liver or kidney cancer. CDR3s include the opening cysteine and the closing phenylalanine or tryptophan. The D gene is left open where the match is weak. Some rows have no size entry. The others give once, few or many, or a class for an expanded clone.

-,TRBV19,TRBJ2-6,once,TGTGCCAGTAGTATGACAAGCTCTGGGGCCAACGTCCTGACTTTC,CASSMTSSGANVLTF
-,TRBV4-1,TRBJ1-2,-,TGCGCCAGCAGCCAACCGACAGGAGGAAACTATGGCTACACCTTC,CASSQPTGGNYGYTF
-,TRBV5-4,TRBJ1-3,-,TGTGCCAGCAGCTTGGATGGGGGCCGCTCTGGAAACACCATATATTTT,CASSLDGGRSGNTIYF
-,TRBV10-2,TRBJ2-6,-,TGCGCCGGTTACGATAGGGCGAATGGTGGGGCCAACGTCCTGACTTTC,CAGYDRANGGANVLTF
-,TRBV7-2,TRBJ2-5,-,TGTGCCAGCAGCTTATGGCGGGGTGAGACCCAGTACTTC,CASSLWRGETQYF
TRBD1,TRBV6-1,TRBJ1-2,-,TGTGCCAGCAGTGAATCCGGGACAGGGTACGGCTACACCTTC,CASSESGTGYGYTF
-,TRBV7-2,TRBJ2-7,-,TGTGCCAGCAGCCCAGATACAGGGTCCCTTAACTACGAGCAGTACTTC,CASSPDTGSLNYEQYF
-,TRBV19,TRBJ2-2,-,TGTGCCAGTAGTATGTTTCAGGGGCGGACCGGGGAGCTGTTTTTT,CASSMFQGRTGELFF
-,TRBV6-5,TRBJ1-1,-,TGTGCCAGCAATTGGGATCCGAACACTGAAGCTTTCTTT,CASNWDPNTEAFF
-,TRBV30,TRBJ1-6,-,TGTGCCTGGGGCAGTGCCTATAATTCACCCCTCCACTTT,CAWGSAYNSPLHF
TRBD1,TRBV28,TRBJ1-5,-,TGTGCCAGCGACTACGGACAGGGGGGACATCAGCCCCAGCATTTT,CASDYGQGGHQPQHF
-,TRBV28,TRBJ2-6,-,TGTGCCAGCAGTTCCGCGAGGTCCGGGGCCAACGTCCTGACTTTC,CASSSARSGANVLTF
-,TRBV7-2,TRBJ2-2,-,TGTGCCAGCTCCGAGACCAACACCGGGGAGCTGTTTTTT,CASSETNTGELFF
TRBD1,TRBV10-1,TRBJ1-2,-,TGCGCCAGCAGTGAGGGACAGGGGGCAACCGGCTACACCTTC,CASSEGQGATGYTF
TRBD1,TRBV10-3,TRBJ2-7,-,TGTGCCATCAGTGAGTCCCAGGGGGTAGGACTCGAGCAGTACTTC,CAISESQGVGLEQYF
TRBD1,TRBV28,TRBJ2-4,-,TGTGCCAGCAGTTTTGGGTCGACAGGGGGAAACATTCAGTACTTC,CASSFGSTGGNIQYF
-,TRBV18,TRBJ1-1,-,TGTGCCAGCTCACCACGCCGGGGAGGGACTGAAGCTTTCTTT,CASSPRRGGTEAFF
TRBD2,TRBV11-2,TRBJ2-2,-,TGTGCCAGCAGCTTAGCCCCTAGCGGGGGGGCCCACGGGGAGCTGTTTTTT,CASSLAPSGGAHGELFF
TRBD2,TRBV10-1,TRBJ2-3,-,TGCGCCAGCAGTGGGGGGGGAAACGAAGATACGCAGTATTTT,CASSGGGNEDTQYF
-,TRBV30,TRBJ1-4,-,TGTGCCTGGAGTAGGGCCCCCGAGGACGAAAAACTGTTTTTT,CAWSRAPEDEKLFF
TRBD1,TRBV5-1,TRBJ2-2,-,TGCGCCAGCAGCTTGACACAGGGGTTAGCCGGGGAGCTGTTTTTT,CASSLTQGLAGELFF
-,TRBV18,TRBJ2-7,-,TGTGCCAGCTCTCTCAGGAGCGAGCAGTACTTC,CASSLRSEQYF
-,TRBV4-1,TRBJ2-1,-,TGCGCCAGCAGCCAAGTAGCCCTCATGGTAAGGAATGAGCAGTTCTTC,CASSQVALMVRNEQFF
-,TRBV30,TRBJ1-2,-,TGTGCCTGGAGGTTTCTGGGCTATGGCTACACCTTC,CAWRFLGYGYTF
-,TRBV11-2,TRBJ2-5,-,TGTGCCAGCAGCTTAGGCCGGTCCCAAGAGACCCAGTACTTC,CASSLGRSQETQYF
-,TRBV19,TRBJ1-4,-,TGTGCCAGTAGTTCAAAGGGGGCAACTAATGAAAAACTGTTTTTT,CASSSKGATNEKLFF
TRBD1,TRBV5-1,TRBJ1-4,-,TGCGCCAGCAGCCTCGGGACAGGGATGACTAATGAAAAACTGTTTTTT,CASSLGTGMTNEKLFF
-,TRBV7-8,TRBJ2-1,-,TGTGCCAGCAGCTTAGCGCCTGAACTAGCTAGCTACAATGAGCAGTTCTTC,CASSLAPELASYNEQFF
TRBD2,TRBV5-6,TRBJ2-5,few,TGTGCCAGCAGCCGAACGGGACTAGCGGAGGAGACCCAGTACTTC,CASSRTGLAEETQYF
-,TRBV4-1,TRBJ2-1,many,TGCGCCAGCAGCCGGCCGGGCCCTCTGCGGGATGAGCAGTTCTTC,CASSRPGPLRDEQFF
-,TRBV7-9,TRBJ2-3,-,TGTGCCAGCAGCTTAGGCCGAACTAGCACAGATACGCAGTATTTT,CASSLGRTSTDTQYF
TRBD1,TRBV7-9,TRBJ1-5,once,TGTGCCAGCAGCTTAGGAGGACAGGTCGATCAGCCCCAGCATTTT,CASSLGGQVDQPQHF
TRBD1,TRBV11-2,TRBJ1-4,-,TGTGCCAGCAGCTTTCAGGGGGCGAGGGAAAAACTGTTTTTT,CASSFQGAREKLFF
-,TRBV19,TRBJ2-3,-,TGTGCCAGTAGTATTTGGGCTGGGGAGTACACAGATACGCAGTATTTT,CASSIWAGEYTDTQYF
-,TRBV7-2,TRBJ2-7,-,TGTGCCAGCAGCTTAAGGTACGAGCAGTACTTC,CASSLRYEQYF
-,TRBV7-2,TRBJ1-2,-,TGTGCCAGCAGCTTAAGGGGGAGAGATACGAACTATGGCTACACCTTC,CASSLRGRDTNYGYTF
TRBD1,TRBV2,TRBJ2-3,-,TGTGCCAGCACTCGGACAGGGGCAGATACGCAGTATTTT,CASTRTGADTQYF
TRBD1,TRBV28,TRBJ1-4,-,TGTGCCAGCAGATTACAGGGGGCTCTTGATGAAAAACTGTTTTTT,CASRLQGALDEKLFF
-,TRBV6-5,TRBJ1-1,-,TGTGCCAGCAGCCTCGGACTATCCACTGAAGCTTTCTTT,CASSLGLSTEAFF
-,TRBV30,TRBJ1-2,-,TGTGCCTGGAGTCGCGGCTATTATGGCTACACCTTC,CAWSRGYYGYTF
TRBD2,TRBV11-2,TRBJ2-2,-,TGTGCCAGCAGCCCCCGTACGGGGGGGCGCCACACCGGGGAGCTGTTTTTT,CASSPRTGGRHTGELFF
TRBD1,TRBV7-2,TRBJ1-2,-,TGTGCCAGCAGCCTCCAGGGGGCAGTTAGGGGCTACACCTTC,CASSLQGAVRGYTF
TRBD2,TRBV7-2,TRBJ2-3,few,TGTGCCAGCAGCTTAGAGGCTAGCGGGGGGGCCTCATCAGATACGCAGTATTTT,CASSLEASGGASSDTQYF
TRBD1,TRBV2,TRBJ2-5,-,TGTGCCAGCAGCTCGACAGGGACACAAGAGACCCAGTACTTC,CASSSTGTQETQYF
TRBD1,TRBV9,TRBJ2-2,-,TGTGCCAGCAGCGCTCGACAGGGGACGAAGACCGGGGAGCTGTTTTTT,CASSARQGTKTGELFF
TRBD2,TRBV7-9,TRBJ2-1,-,TGTGCCACCGGAGCGGGGGCTAGCTCCTACAATGAGCAGTTCTTC,CATGAGASSYNEQFF